The 18 T cell receptor beta chains below all came from one sample that was sequenced in a study of blood T cell repertoires in COVID-19. The protocol was immunoSEQ multiplex PCR, while the TCRdb copy is restricted to in-frame clones and leaves out a portion. The table shows 200,000 to 250,000 clones, with roughly four fifths occurring only once. Sequencing was carried out using PBMCs or T cells enriched from blood (not recorded which). Receptor source: a man between 35 and 55 years old who had recovered from COVID-19.

This chain links TRBV4-2 with TRBJ1-1; 8 bases are a match to TRBD1. CDR1 and CDR2 (germline): LGHNA, YNFKEQ. Unmatched junction bases numbered 2, after V lost 0 bases and J lost 5 bases. This CDR3 comprises 14 residues. Here the CDR3 DNA reads TGTGCCAGCAGCCAAGACAGGGGGCGAACTGAAGCTTTCTTT. Protein product: CASSQDRGRTEAFF.

This chain connects TRBV9 to TRBJ2-3, with 8 bases aligning to TRBD2. V was clipped by 0 bases and J by 2 bases; unmatched bases: 5. The CDR3 sequence is 16 residues long. The germline gives CDR1 SGDLS, CDR2 YYNGEE. The CDR3 DNA reads as TGTGCCAGCAGCGTAGTCTCTAGCGGGTACACAGATACGCAGTATTTT. It encodes CASSVVSSGYTDTQYF.

This clone was recorded once. The chain couples TRBV29-1 to TRBJ2-1, with TRBD1 matching over 7 bases. Germline CDR1 reads SQVTM; CDR2 reads ANQGSEA. J was trimmed by 15 bases and V by 4 bases; bases with no gene match: 12. The CDR3 is 12 amino acids. In DNA form, the CDR3 reads TGCAGCGTTGGGCCGGATCCGGGACAGATGTTCTTC. Translation gives CSVGPDPGQMFF.

This chain joins TRBV5-5 and TRBJ2-5; TRBD1 might be the D (6 bases). Between the trimmed V and J ends, which lost 2 bases and 5 bases, there was a span of 13 bases. Looked up from germline, CDR1 is SGHKS and CDR2 is YYEKEE (reference sequence). There are 14 residues in the CDR3. The CDR3 sequence: CASSFVQGPETQYF. The CDR3, as DNA: TGTGCCAGCAGCTTCGTACAGGGACCCGAGACCCAGTACTTC.

Here the CDR3 DNA reads TGTGCCAGCATCTCCAGCGGGGATACGCAGTATTTT. Its protein is CASISSGDTQYF. V usage is TRBV28 and J usage is TRBJ2-3, with D perhaps matching TRBD2 (6 bases). The ends were cut back, 7 bases at V and 6 bases at J, with 11 bases in the middle. This CDR3 has 12 residues. In germline, CDR1 is MDHEN, CDR2 SYDVKM.

The chain employs TRBV9 and TRBJ2-5, with 13 bases identical to TRBD2. Germline loops: CDR1 SGDLS, CDR2 YYNGEE. The CDR3 consists of 18 residues. With V trimmed by 0 bases and J by 5 bases, 10 bases remained unmatched. In DNA, the CDR3 is TGTGCCAGCAGCGTAGGGCCCACTAGCGGGAGGGCCGGCGAGACCCAGTACTTC. This encodes CASSVGPTSGRAGETQYF.

This clone was detected ten times or more. The chain recombines TRBV21-1 with TRBJ1-2. TRBV21-1 counts as a pseudogene. CDR3 size: 13 residues. CDR3 region: CASRIYPEYGYTF. For the CDR3, the DNA is TGTGCCAGCAGGATCTATCCTGAATACGGCTACACCTTC.

The chain has TRBV7-9 and TRBJ2-4; 11 nucleotides agree with TRBD2. Per the germline V gene, CDR1 is SEHNR and CDR2 is FQNEAQ (reference sequence). V was clipped by 5 bases and J by 8 bases; unmatched bases: 8. The CDR3 loop spans 15 amino acids. The CDR3 nucleotides read TGTGCCAGCAGCCCCCCCGGGACTAGCGGTTACATTCAGTACTTC. Protein sequence: CASSPPGTSGYIQYF.

The chain has TRBV28 and TRBJ1-2; 7 positions match TRBD1. Germline V lookup: CDR1 MDHEN, CDR2 SYDVKM. Trimming at V came to 8 bases and at J to 2 bases, leaving 5 bases not matched to a gene. The CDR3 contains 13 residues. The CDR3 here is CASLTGANYGYTF. The CDR3 DNA follows: TGTGCCAGCTTAACAGGGGCGAACTATGGCTACACCTTC.

The rearrangement links TRBV28 to TRBJ2-7; the match to TRBD1 covers 7 bases. J gave up 2 bases and V 5 bases, and 3 bases lay outside the gene matches. The germline V gene has CDR1 MDHEN and CDR2 SYDVKM. CDR3 length equals 13 residues. The CDR3 DNA reads TGTGCCAGCAGTGGGACAGCCGCCTACGAGCAGTACTTC. This encodes CASSGTAAYEQYF. Drawing the rest from reference TRBV28 and TRBJ2-7, the complete variable domain is DVKVTQSSRYLVKRTGEKVFLECVQDMDHENMFWYRQDPGLGLRLIYFSYDVKMKEKGDIPEGYSVSREKKERFSLILESASTNQTSMYLCASSGTAAYEQYFGPGTRLTVT.

The chain is built from TRBV29-1 and TRBJ1-2, with 12 bases aligning to TRBD1. V dropped 3 bases and J dropped 7; count of bases not matched to a gene: 12. The CDR3 sequence is 16 residues long. Germline V gene sequence: CDR1 SQVTM, CDR2 ANQGSEA. The CDR3 here is CSVEGQGALRGGGYTF. The DNA for the CDR3 is TGCAGCGTTGAGGGACAGGGGGCCCTCCGGGGAGGTGGCTACACCTTC.

This rearrangement joins TRBV28 to TRBJ1-4; no definite D call. The germline gives CDR1 MDHEN, CDR2 SYDVKM. The V end lost 2 bases, the J end lost 3 bases, and 13 bases lay between the germline ends. CDR3 size: 16 residues. CDR3: CASSLNLVVANEKLFF. The CDR3 region has the DNA TGTGCCAGCAGTTTAAATTTGGTTGTAGCTAATGAAAAACTGTTTTTT.

The V gene is TRBV3-1 (or the pseudogene TRBV3-2), the J gene TRBJ2-7; 10 nucleotides match TRBD2. Germline V gene data show CDR1 as LGHDT and CDR2 as YNNKEL (reference sequence). The CDR3 is 15 residues long. J gave up 3 bases and V 3 bases, and 5 bases lay outside the gene matches. CDR3 residues: CASSQTSGSFYEQYF. For the CDR3, the DNA is TGTGCCAGCAGCCAGACTAGCGGGTCCTTCTACGAGCAGTACTTC.

This clone was observed many times. The chain couples TRBV7-8 to TRBJ1-3; D is perhaps TRBD1 (5 bases). Germline assignment: CDR1 SGHVS and CDR2 FQNEAQ. CDR3 length: 15 amino acids. Trimming took off 5 bases at V and 3 bases at J, with 14 bases between the two ends. The chain's CDR3 is CASSQGGSFGNTIYF. Here the CDR3 DNA reads TGTGCCAGCAGCCAGGGTGGGAGTTTTGGAAACACCATATATTTT. Full variable domain (rest looked up from reference TRBV7-8 and TRBJ1-3): GAGVSQSPRYKVAKRGQDVALRCDPISGHVSLFWYQQALGQGPEFLTYFQNEAQLDKSGLPSDRFFAERPEGSVSTLKIQRTQQEDSAVYLCASSQGGSFGNTIYFGEGSWLTVV.

The chain couples TRBV3-1 (or the pseudogene TRBV3-2) to TRBJ2-4; no clear D gene. The CDR3 spans 11 residues. V lost 2 bases and J lost 8, with 4 bases in between. Germline assignment: CDR1 LGHDT and CDR2 YNNKEL (reference sequence). As DNA, the CDR3 is TGTGCCAGCAGCCAATTCGACATTCAGTACTTC. This sequence encodes CASSQFDIQYF.

The chain carries TRBV6-5 and TRBJ1-1; 7 positions match TRBD1. The CDR3 consists of 14 residues. The junction had 9 bases not matched to a gene; V was cut back by 6 bases and J by 5 bases. CDR1 MNHEY and CDR2 SVGAGI come from the germline V gene. The CDR3 region is CASSLDRTSTEAFF. For the CDR3, the DNA is TGTGCCAGCAGCCTGGACAGGACGAGTACTGAAGCTTTCTTT.

This chain joins TRBV5-5 and TRBJ1-1; D is ambiguous. V was pared by 4 bases and J by 0 bases, with 10 bases between. CDR3 length: 14 amino acids. Germline assignment: CDR1 SGHKS and CDR2 YYEKEE (reference sequence). CDR3 region: CASSPARVNTEAFF. CDR3 in DNA: TGTGCCAGCAGCCCGGCGAGGGTGAACACTGAAGCTTTCTTT.

This clone has just a few counts. V gene TRBV30 combines with J gene TRBJ1-5; 7 nucleotides line up with TRBD1. J was trimmed by 1 base and V by 0 bases; bases with no gene match: 6. Germline loops: CDR1 GTSNPN, CDR2 SVGIG (reference sequence). The CDR3 runs 16 residues. CDR3 residues: CAWSVTGAGSNQPQHF. The CDR3 DNA is TGTGCCTGGAGTGTTACAGGGGCCGGGAGCAATCAGCCCCAGCATTTT.